The next 16 T cell receptor beta chains were all read from a single sample in a study of blood T cells in healthy people across ages. With a J-beta primer mix and a sample-barcoded 5' primer, a second PCR ran about 6 to 11 cycles. MiXCR, applied by TCRdb to the 5' RACE reads, yields one record per CDR3 protein. This sample has approximately 730,000 distinct CDR3 sequences, with about 40% found just once. Specimen: blood. These TCRs come from a woman aged 60 to 75 in good health.

This chain joins TRBV10-1 and TRBJ2-6; D unresolved. The germline CDR1 and CDR2 sequences are WNHNN and SYGVQD (reference sequence). CDR3 length: 15 residues. The V end lost 0 bases, the J end lost 2 bases, and 5 bases lay between the germline ends. CDR3 sequence: CASSESSTGANVLTF. The CDR3, as DNA: TGCGCCAGCAGTGAGTCTAGTACTGGGGCCAACGTCCTGACTTTC.

This clonotype was detected only a few times. The chain carries TRBV7-2 and TRBJ2-3; 12 nucleotides align to TRBD2. The CDR3 covers 18 residues. Germline V lookup: CDR1 SGHTA, CDR2 FQGNSA. J gave up 1 base and V 1 base, and 6 bases lay outside the gene matches. CDR3: CASSLGASGGEGTDTQYF. CDR3 coding DNA: TGTGCCAGCAGCTTAGGAGCTAGCGGGGGGGAGGGCACAGATACGCAGTATTTT.

This clonotype was counted between two and nine times. The chain recombines TRBV4-1 with TRBJ2-1; 8 bases line up with TRBD1. CDR3 size: 16 residues. V gave up 0 bases and J gave up 7 bases; unmatched junction bases: 8. Germline V gives CDR1 MGHRA, CDR2 YSYEKL. DNA for the CDR3: TGCGCCAGCAGCCAAGATCTAGGACAGGGTTATAATGAGCAGTTCTTC. Its protein product is CASSQDLGQGYNEQFF.

The chain carries TRBV3-1 and TRBJ2-1, with D possibly being TRBD2 (6 bases). Deletions cut 3 bases from V and 2 bases from J, with 8 bases between. Looked up from germline, CDR1 is LGHDT and CDR2 is YNNKEL (reference sequence). This CDR3 has 14 residues. CDR3 DNA sequence: TGTGCCAGCAGCCAGGGACTGGCCTACAATGAGCAGTTCTTC. Protein: CASSQGLAYNEQFF.

V gene TRBV28 combines with J gene TRBJ1-5; the D is unclear. CDR1 is MDHEN and CDR2 is SYDVKM in the germline V gene. CDR3 size: 12 residues. V was clipped by 8 bases and J by 0 bases, with 5 bases between them. The CDR3 sequence: CASADSNQPQHF. Here the CDR3 DNA reads TGTGCCAGCGCGGATAGCAATCAGCCCCAGCATTTT.

This clonotype turned up a few times. J is TRBJ2-3 and V is TRBV20-1; TRBD2 agrees at 14 bases. Germline CDR1 DFQATT, CDR2 SNEGSKA (reference sequence). The CDR3 extends over 16 amino acids. The V gene end was trimmed by 6 bases and the J gene end by 5 bases; junction bases not matched to a gene: 10. The CDR3 reads CSAKPGLAGEGDTQYF. CDR3 DNA sequence: TGCAGTGCAAAACCGGGACTAGCGGGAGAAGGAGATACGCAGTATTTT.

The chain has TRBV3-1 and TRBJ1-1; D is perhaps TRBD1 (6 bases). V was shortened by 2 bases and J by 3 bases, with 13 bases between the two germline ends. CDR3 length: 15 amino acids. Germline V CDR1 and CDR2: LGHDT, YNNKEL (reference sequence). The CDR3 bases are TGTGCCAGCAGCCAAACAGGGTGGGGGGACACTGAAGCTTTCTTT. Its protein product is CASSQTGWGDTEAFF.

The V gene is TRBV10-3, the J gene TRBJ2-5; 12 nucleotides align to TRBD2. The end of the DNA aligns better with TRBJ2-1, so the J call may be wrong. The CDR3 sequence is 18 residues long. Germline values: CDR1 ENHRY, CDR2 SYGVKD. This CDR3 reads CAISAPRGTSGPQETQFF. The CDR3 bases are TGTGCCATCAGTGCCCCCCGCGGGACTAGCGGGCCGCAAGAGACCCAGTTCTTC.

The chain employs TRBV5-4 and TRBJ1-1, with a weak D call TRBD1 (6 bases). The CDR3 has 16 residues. With 3 bases removed from V and 1 base from J, the gap between germline ends came to 16 bases. The germline V gene has CDR1 SGHNT and CDR2 YYREEE (reference sequence). The CDR3 nucleotides are TGTGCCAGCAGCTGGGGGCCGGGAGGGCAGAACACTGAAGCTTTCTTT. Protein sequence: CASSWGPGGQNTEAFF.

This clonotype was picked up a small number of times. In DNA form, the CDR3 reads TGCAGTGCTAGAGTTCAACCCGAAGACGAGCAGTACTTC. Its protein is CSARVQPEDEQYF. The rearrangement links TRBV20-1 to TRBJ2-7; no clear D. Germline assignment: CDR1 DFQATT and CDR2 SNEGSKA (reference sequence). Trimming took off 1 base at V and 5 bases at J, with 12 bases between the two ends. The CDR3 length is 13 residues.

This clonotype was seen once. A much larger clone sits a single nucleotide away, making a read error possible. V usage is TRBV7-2 and J usage is TRBJ2-7; TRBD2 matches at 7 bases. CDR3 size: 14 residues. Trimming removed 5 bases from V and 2 bases from J; junction bases left unmatched: 6. CDR1 is SGHTA and CDR2 is FQGNSA in the germline V gene. CDR3 DNA sequence: TGTGCCAGCAGCGCCTTTGGGGGGGCCTACGAGCAGTACTTC. It codes for CASSAFGGAYEQYF. The full variable domain, completed using reference TRBV7-2 and TRBJ2-7, is GAGVSQSPSNKVTEKGKDVELRCDPISGHTALYWYRQSLGQGLEFLIYFQGNSAPDKSGLPSDRFSAERTGGSVSTLTIQRTQQEDSAVYLCASSAFGGAYEQYFGPGTRLTVT.

The J gene is TRBJ2-7, the V gene TRBV9; TRBD1 might be the D (6 bases). This CDR3 is built from 16 residues. CDR1 is SGDLS and CDR2 is YYNGEE in the germline V gene. V lost 3 bases and J 7 bases, leaving 23 bases between the germline ends. The CDR3 DNA reads TGTGCCAGCAGCGGACTGGGCCAGCAGTGGGACAATGAGCAGTACTTC. It specifies CASSGLGQQWDNEQYF.

The rearrangement uses TRBV6-1 and TRBJ2-3; no definite D call. The ends were cut back, 2 bases at V and 3 bases at J, with 15 bases in the middle. The CDR3 extends over 16 amino acids. Germline assignment: CDR1 MNHNS and CDR2 SASEGT. The CDR3 nucleotides read TGTGCCAGCAGTGAATTAACGGCAGGTGAGACAGATACGCAGTATTTT. This sequence encodes CASSELTAGETDTQYF.

The chain joins TRBV29-1 to TRBJ2-3, with D maybe TRBD1 (6 bases). CDR3 size: 15 residues. Trimming removed 7 bases from V and 0 bases from J, with 17 bases in between. The germline V gene encodes CDR1 SQVTM and CDR2 ANQGSEA. DNA for the CDR3: TGCAGCGCTGATGAGGGGGTAACTAGCACAGATACGCAGTATTTT. It is translated as CSADEGVTSTDTQYF.

At least ten counts were recorded for this clonotype. This chain joins TRBV21-1 and TRBJ2-7; TRBD2 was called by the table and not checked on the DNA. TRBV21-1 is a pseudogene locus. The CDR3 is 16 amino acids. The CDR3 loop is CASSDKTRDLTYEQYF. The CDR3 DNA follows: TGTGCCAGCAGCGACAAAACCCGGGACTTAACCTACGAGCAGTACTTC.

This clonotype was observed once. The V call is TRBV6-5, the J call TRBJ2-3; TRBD2 is a possible D gene (5 bases). V was trimmed by 2 bases and J by 5 bases, leaving 11 bases between them. The CDR3 runs to 14 residues. Germline V gene lookup returns CDR1 MNHEY and CDR2 SVGAGI. The CDR3 reads CASSYMGVVDTQYF. CDR3 DNA sequence: TGTGCCAGCAGTTACATGGGAGTGGTAGATACGCAGTATTTT.